This is a list of T cell receptor beta chains from one sample in a study of blood T cell repertoires in COVID-19. Generated by immunoSEQ multiplex PCR, the TCRdb table keeps only in-frame clones and is missing some. The repertoire holds about 260,000 clones, with approximately 90% as singletons. The specimen sequenced was PBMCs or T cells enriched from blood (not recorded which). The receptor source for this set is a young woman with acute COVID-19. Each CDR3 is given with its conserved first and last residue. The order of the fields is D gene, J gene, V gene, clone size, CDR3 DNA, CDR3 protein. The D gene is left open where the match is weak. The size field is filled for only some rows; it gives once, few, many or a size class.

>-|TRBJ1-2|TRBV6-1|-
TGTGCCAGCAGTGATGCGGCTAACTATGGCTACACCTTC
CASSDAANYGYTF
>TRBD1|TRBJ2-1|TRBV28|-
TGTGCCAGCCAGGTGGTACAGGGGGCTAGAGATGAGCAGTTCTTC
CASQVVQGARDEQFF
>-|TRBJ1-2|TRBV28|-
TGTGCCAGCGACCCCGGGGGGCAAGGGGTCTGGGGCTACACCTTC
CASDPGGQGVWGYTF
>TRBD1|TRBJ2-2|TRBV28|-
TGTGCCGGGGGCTCAGGGACAGCCCTCGGGGAGCTGTTTTTT
CAGGSGTALGELFF
>-|TRBJ2-7|TRBV28|once
TGTGCCAGCAGTTTATCAGGCTACGAGCAGTACTTC
CASSLSGYEQYF
>-|TRBJ2-1|TRBV21-1|-
TGTGCCAGCTCAGGATCCAGGGTTTGTGGGTTCTTC
CASSGSRVCGFF
>TRBD1|TRBJ2-7|TRBV5-1|-
TGCGCCAGCAGCCGGGGACAGGGCGGTAACGAGCAGTACTTC
CASSRGQGGNEQYF
>-|TRBJ2-3|TRBV24-1|-
TGTGCCACCAGTGATTCGGGGGACACAGATACGCAGTATTTT
CATSDSGDTDTQYF
>-|TRBJ2-4|TRBV5-4|-
TGTGCCAGCAGCTTGGCGCCAGACAGAGCCAAAAACATTCAGTACTTC
CASSLAPDRAKNIQYF
>-|TRBJ1-4|TRBV5-1|-
TGCGCCAGCAGGCAAGACTCCGAAAAACTGTTTTTT
CASRQDSEKLFF
>TRBD1|TRBJ2-7|TRBV4-3|once
TGCGCCAGCAGCCAAGGCGCGACAGGGACCTACGAGCAGTACTTC
CASSQGATGTYEQYF
>-|TRBJ2-1|TRBV11-2|few
TGTGCCAGCAGCCTACTGTCGGGAGTATACAATGAGCAGTTCTTC
CASSLLSGVYNEQFF
>-|TRBJ2-6|TRBV4-2|-
TGTGCCAGCAGCCAAGCTTACCCACCGGGAGGGGCCAACGTCCTGACTTTC
CASSQAYPPGGANVLTF
>-|TRBJ2-2|TRBV4-3|once
TGCGCCAGCAGCCAAGATCTGGCCAGGGAGCTGTTTTTT
CASSQDLARELFF
>TRBD1|TRBJ2-7|TRBV19|few
TGTGCCAGTAGCCCGACAGGGTTCTCCGAGCAGTACTTC
CASSPTGFSEQYF
>-|TRBJ1-3|TRBV6-6|-
TGTGCCAGCAGCCGACCCCGGGACTTTCGCCTCACAAACACCATATATTTT
CASSRPRDFRLTNTIYF
>-|TRBJ2-1|TRBV11-2|-
TGTGCCAGCAGCTTACCCCTAAGCTTGAATGAGCAGTTCTTC
CASSLPLSLNEQFF
>TRBD1|TRBJ2-7|TRBV27|-
TGTGCCAGCAGTCTTTCCACAGGGGTCTCCTACGAGCAGTACTTC
CASSLSTGVSYEQYF
>TRBD2|TRBJ2-3|TRBV27|-
TGTGCCAGCAGTCCGGGACTAGCGTTAGATACGCAGTATTTT
CASSPGLALDTQYF
>-|TRBJ2-3|TRBV18|-
TGTGCCAGCTCACGTACAGCCACAGATACGCAGTATTTT
CASSRTATDTQYF
>TRBD2|TRBJ2-3|TRBV4-1|-
TGCGCCAGCAGCCAAGCACTAGCGGGAGGTGCAGATACGCAGTATTTT
CASSQALAGGADTQYF
>-|TRBJ2-7|TRBV25-1|-
TGTGCCAGCAGTGAATATCGGTCCGAGCAGTACTTC
CASSEYRSEQYF
>-|TRBJ2-1|TRBV29-1|-
TGCAGCGTTGTTCAGGGAATCGGTGAGCAGTTCTTC
CSVVQGIGEQFF
>TRBD1|TRBJ1-6|TRBV3-1/TRBV3-2|-
TGTGCCAGCAGCCATGCCGGGACAGGGAATAATTCACCCCTCCACTTT
CASSHAGTGNNSPLHF
>-|TRBJ2-3|TRBV7-6|-
TGTGCCAGCAGCTTAAGCCGGGGAGCTAGCACAGATACGCAGTATTTT
CASSLSRGASTDTQYF
>-|TRBJ1-1|TRBV28|few
TGTGCCAGCAGTTTGTTTGGGAGCACTGAAGCTTTCTTT
CASSLFGSTEAFF
>-|TRBJ1-2|TRBV2|-
TGTGCCAGCAAACCGGAGACGACGGCTAACTATGGCTACACCTTC
CASKPETTANYGYTF
>-|TRBJ2-4|TRBV4-2|-
TGTGCCAGCAGCCAAGTGGGGTTATGGGGGAGGGCCAAAAACATTCAGTACTTC
CASSQVGLWGRAKNIQYF
>TRBD1|TRBJ2-2|TRBV11-2|-
TGTGCCAGCAGCTTGGGACAGGGGAGCGGCGGGGAGCTGTTTTTT
CASSLGQGSGGELFF
>-|TRBJ1-3|TRBV21-1|-
TGTGCCAGCAGCAAACTCGGGACAGGGGTTTACTCTGGAAACACCATATATTTT
CASSKLGTGVYSGNTIYF
>TRBD1|TRBJ2-1|TRBV24-1|-
TGTGCCACCAGTGATTCGGGACGTCCCAGGGGGTACAATGAGCAGTTCTTC
CATSDSGRPRGYNEQFF
>-|TRBJ2-7|TRBV7-9|-
TGTGCCAGCAGCGCCACCTTCCCGAGGGCCTACGAGCAGTACTTC
CASSATFPRAYEQYF
>-|TRBJ2-3|TRBV27|-
TGTGCCAGCAGCCCAACTAGCATTAGCACAGATACGCAGTATTTT
CASSPTSISTDTQYF
>-|TRBJ2-6|TRBV7-9|-
TGTGCCAGCAGCTCCGCGGGACCACCCAAAAACTCTGGGGCCAACGTCCTGACTTTC
CASSSAGPPKNSGANVLTF
>-|TRBJ1-6|TRBV19|-
TGTGCCAGTAGACTGAGGGCTAAGGAAAATTCACCCCTCCACTTT
CASRLRAKENSPLHF
>TRBD1|TRBJ2-6|TRBV5-1|-
TGCGCCAGCAGTTCTACAGGGGTTACTGGGGCCAACGTCCTGACTTTC
CASSSTGVTGANVLTF
>-|TRBJ2-2|TRBV7-3|-
TGTGCCAGCAGCACACAGGGCGGAACCGGGGAGCTGTTTTTT
CASSTQGGTGELFF
>-|TRBJ2-7|TRBV5-3|-
TGTGCCAGAAGCCCTCCGCGGAGGGGAGTCTACGAGCAGTACTTC
CARSPPRRGVYEQYF
>-|TRBJ1-4|TRBV5-8|-
TGTGCCAGCAGCTTGGTACAGACTAATGAAAAACTGTTTTTT
CASSLVQTNEKLFF
>-|TRBJ2-1|TRBV18|-
TGTGCCAGCTCACCACCGGGACTTCACTACAATGAGCAGTTCTTC
CASSPPGLHYNEQFF
>TRBD2|TRBJ2-1|TRBV28|-
TGTGCCAGCAGTTTCGACCGGGAGGGGTACAATGAGCAGTTCTTC
CASSFDREGYNEQFF
>-|TRBJ2-3|TRBV4-1|once
TGCGCCAGCAGCGCGATGCCGGTACGAACTATCCCAAGCACAGATACGCAGTATTTT
CASSAMPVRTIPSTDTQYF
>TRBD1|TRBJ2-3|TRBV12-5|-
TGTGCTAGTGGAGCGTATTCGGACAGGGCAACTGATACGCAGTATTTT
CASGAYSDRATDTQYF
>TRBD2|TRBJ2-3|TRBV7-3|-
TGTGCCAGCAGCTTAAAGGCGGGAGATGTAGATACGCAGTATTTT
CASSLKAGDVDTQYF
>TRBD2|TRBJ2-1|TRBV19|-
TGTGCCAGTAGTTTAGATCCGGGACTAGCGGTCCTACATGAGCAGTTCTTC
CASSLDPGLAVLHEQFF